These 2 T cell receptor beta chains came from one sample sequenced in a study of T cells after yellow fever vaccination. TCRdb ran MiXCR on the 5' RACE reads and lists one entry per CDR3 protein. The sample has 90,000 to 130,000 distinct CDR3 sequences; more than 7.5% are singletons. Sequenced material: CD8+ T cells sorted from PBMCs, taken 45 days after the yellow fever booster vaccination. Every receptor here comes from a man aged 25-40 years who received the YFV17D yellow fever vaccine.

The rearrangement uses TRBV12-1 and TRBJ1-2. TRBV12-1 is designated a pseudogene. The CDR3 sequence is 13 residues long. The CDR3 DNA is TGTGCCAGCAGCCCCGAGGTCCTCTGTGGCTACACCTTC. Translating it yields CASSPEVLCGYTF.

The table lists this clonotype with many counts. This chain joins TRBV13 and TRBJ2-7; 7 positions agree with TRBD1. CDR1 is PRHDT and CDR2 is FYEKMQ in the germline V gene (reference sequence). V gave up 5 bases and J gave up 3 bases; unmatched junction bases: 7. The length of the CDR3 is 14 residues. The CDR3 DNA follows: TGTGCCAGCAGCCGCCCGGACAGGAGCTACGAGCAGTACTTC. Its protein product is CASSRPDRSYEQYF.